This T cell receptor beta chain was identified during a study of blood T cell repertoires in COVID-19. The V segment lost 1 base and the J segment 8 bases; nucleotides outside the gene matches: 14. The CDR3 sequence is 19 residues long. Germline CDR1 and CDR2: LNHDA and SQIVND (reference sequence). The assay was immunoSEQ multiplex PCR, and TCRdb's table has in-frame clones only and misses some. The repertoire holds about 12,000 clones, with 72% as singletons. This rearrangement joins TRBV19 to TRBJ2-1, with 13 bases identical to TRBD2. This receptor was taken from a man between 60 and 75 years old with COVID-19, enrolled during active disease. The material sequenced was peripheral blood. CDR3 residues: CASSIGYKGGLAGWYEQFF. CDR3 nucleotides: TGTGCCAGTAGTATAGGGTATAAAGGGGGACTAGCGGGATGGTATGAGCAGTTCTTC. Drawing the rest from reference TRBV19 and TRBJ2-1, the complete variable domain is DGGITQSPKYLFRKEGQNVTLSCEQNLNHDAMYWYRQDPGQGLRLIYYSQIVNDFQKGDIAEGYSVSREKKESFPLTVTSAQKNPTAFYLCASSIGYKGGLAGWYEQFFGPGTRLTVL.